The rows below give T cell receptor beta chains drawn from one sample of a study of cytomegalovirus exposure and HLA in healthy donors. Generated by immunoSEQ multiplex PCR, the TCRdb table keeps only in-frame clones and is missing some. The table records some 140,000 clones, 70% to 85% of them present only once. Sequencing was carried out using PBMCs. The receptors come from a man in his forties in good health and CMV-seropositive. The CDR3 runs from the conserved cysteine through the conserved F or W. D genes are given only for firm matches. Only some rows state a clone size, as once, few, many or a class for expanded clones.

TRBJ2-3,TRBV13,.,.,TGTGCCAGCAGCTTAGGGACTAGCACAGATACGCAGTATTTT,CASSLGTSTDTQYF
TRBJ2-3,TRBV23-1,.,.,TGCGCCAGCAGTCAAACCCGACTTAGCCCAGATACGCAGTATTTT,CASSQTRLSPDTQYF
TRBJ2-3,TRBV7-8,.,.,TGTGCCAGCAGCTTAGTAACGGTGGATACGCAGTATTTT,CASSLVTVDTQYF
TRBJ2-2,TRBV7-9,.,.,TGTGCCAGCAGTCTCTTATGGGGGGACACCGGGGAGCTGTTTTTT,CASSLLWGDTGELFF
TRBJ2-7,TRBV7-9,.,.,TGTGCCAGCAGCAACCAGGGGAACGAGCAGTACTTC,CASSNQGNEQYF
TRBJ2-2,TRBV9,.,.,TGTGCCAGCAGCGTAGAGGGGGGAGGGCCCTCAAACACCGGGGAGCTGTTTTTT,CASSVEGGGPSNTGELFF
TRBJ1-2,TRBV11-2,.,TRBD1,TGTGCCAGCAGCTTGGGGAACAGGGGGATGCCTAGAAATGGCTACACCTTC,CASSLGNRGMPRNGYTF
TRBJ2-1,TRBV4-2,.,TRBD1,TGTGCCAGCAGCCTCCAAGGGACAGGTACATACAATGAGCAGTTCTTC,CASSLQGTGTYNEQFF
TRBJ1-1,TRBV4-1,few,.,TGCGCCAGCAGCCTTACCAGGGAGGTCACTGAAGCTTTCTTT,CASSLTREVTEAFF
TRBJ2-5,TRBV5-1,.,TRBD1,TGCGCCAGCACCCGGGCCGGGACAGGGGGAGAGACCCAGTACTTC,CASTRAGTGGETQYF
TRBJ2-7,TRBV6-5,.,TRBD2,TGTGCCAGCAAGACCAGCGGGATAAGTCGCGAGCAGTACTTC,CASKTSGISREQYF
TRBJ1-2,TRBV19,.,.,TGTGCCAGTAGTCCTATCGGGAACTCCTATGGCTACACCTTC,CASSPIGNSYGYTF
TRBJ1-2,TRBV11-2,.,.,TGTGCCAGCAGGGCTATCTGGGAGAGCTATGGCTACACCTTC,CASRAIWESYGYTF
TRBJ2-5,TRBV2,.,.,TGTGCCAGCAGTGTCAGGGCCGAAGAGACCCAGTACTTC,CASSVRAEETQYF
TRBJ2-5,TRBV25-1,.,.,TGTGCCAGCAGTTTGGGGAGCCAGTACTTC,CASSLGSQYF
TRBJ2-3,TRBV21-1,once,.,TGTGCCAGCAGTACAGGGACAGATACGCAGTATTTT,CASSTGTDTQYF
TRBJ1-2,TRBV7-2,.,.,TGTGCCAGCAGCTTACTAGCAGTCGGGTCTGGCTACACCTTC,CASSLLAVGSGYTF
TRBJ1-1,TRBV6-1,.,.,TGTGCCAGCTTCGGGGGGGGCGGCACTGAAGCTTTCTTT,CASFGGGGTEAFF
TRBJ1-1,TRBV19,.,.,TGTGCCAGTAGTATGCGGCATAGGACTGAAGCTTTCTTT,CASSMRHRTEAFF
TRBJ1-6,TRBV7-9,.,.,TGTTCCAGCGAACAGGGCGGATCACCCCTCCACTTT,CSSEQGGSPLHF
TRBJ1-5,TRBV4-1,.,TRBD1,TGCGCCAGCAGCCCTCGCGATCGACAGGGGCCGGGCAATCAGCCCCAGCATTTT,CASSPRDRQGPGNQPQHF
TRBJ1-5,TRBV30,few,.,TGTGCCTGGAGTGTACCACGGGGTCTCGGTCAGCCCCAGCATTTT,CAWSVPRGLGQPQHF
TRBJ1-2,TRBV29-1,.,TRBD1,TGCAGCGTGGAACCACAGGGGGCGCGTTATGGCTACACCTTC,CSVEPQGARYGYTF
TRBJ2-3,TRBV10-3,.,TRBD1,TGTGCCATCAGTGAGAGCGACAGGGCGATCACAGATACGCAGTATTTT,CAISESDRAITDTQYF
TRBJ1-1,TRBV27,.,.,TGTGCCAGCAGTTTGGGCCCCGGGGGAGAGGGCACTGAAGCTTTCTTT,CASSLGPGGEGTEAFF
TRBJ1-3,TRBV30,.,.,TGTGCCTGGAGACAGGGTGCCGGAAACACCATATATTTT,CAWRQGAGNTIYF
TRBJ1-2,TRBV6-5,few,.,TGTGCCAGCAGTGAAGACAGGAGAGACTATGGCTACACCTTC,CASSEDRRDYGYTF
TRBJ1-1,TRBV28,.,.,TGTGCCAGCAGCCGATTAGTTGGAGCTTTCTTT,CASSRLVGAFF
TRBJ1-6,TRBV27,.,.,TGTGCCAGCAGTTTATACGGGGTTAGCTCCTATAATTCACCCCTCCACTTT,CASSLYGVSSYNSPLHF
TRBJ1-2,TRBV6-5,.,.,TGTGCCAGCAGTTACTCGGGGGGGTATGGCTACACCTTC,CASSYSGGYGYTF
TRBJ1-1,TRBV19,.,.,TGTGCCAGTAGTATAGATCTAGAAAACACTGAAGCTTTCTTT,CASSIDLENTEAFF
TRBJ1-2,TRBV11-2,.,TRBD1,TGTGCCAGCAGCTTGAACAGGGGAGGTGGAGGCTACACCTTC,CASSLNRGGGGYTF
TRBJ2-1,TRBV10-3,.,.,TGTGCCATCAGTACCCCCGGGGAGCAGTTCTTC,CAISTPGEQFF
TRBJ2-1,TRBV9,.,.,TGTGCCAGCAGCGTAGGTGGGAGGGGGGGTAATGAGCAGTTCTTC,CASSVGGRGGNEQFF
TRBJ2-2,TRBV7-7,few,.,TGTGCTAGCAGAGCCGGGTCGACCGGGGAGCTGTTTTTT,CASRAGSTGELFF
TRBJ1-1,TRBV6-5,.,TRBD1,TGTGCCACAACAGGGGACCGGGGGCATAGCACTGAAGCTTTCTTT,CATTGDRGHSTEAFF
TRBJ1-6,TRBV6-4,.,.,TGTGCCAGCAGGGCCCGAAATAATTCACCCCTCCACTTT,CASRARNNSPLHF
TRBJ1-2,TRBV7-9,.,.,TGTGCCAGCAGCTTATCTGGGCAGGGGAACGGCTACACCTTC,CASSLSGQGNGYTF
TRBJ1-1,TRBV5-8,.,.,TGTGCCAGCAGCCCCCGCGGGTCCGGGGACACTGAAGCTTTCTTT,CASSPRGSGDTEAFF
TRBJ1-3,TRBV5-6,.,.,TGTGCCAGCAGCCGAGGGACAAGTCGCTCTGGAAACACCATATATTTT,CASSRGTSRSGNTIYF
TRBJ1-1,TRBV29-1,few,.,TGCAGCGTTCAGAGACTAAACACTGAAGCTTTCTTT,CSVQRLNTEAFF
TRBJ2-7,TRBV11-2,.,.,TGTGCCAGCACCCCAGGCGGGCGGATTACCTACGAGCAGTACTTC,CASTPGGRITYEQYF
TRBJ2-7,TRBV7-9,.,.,TGTGCCAGCAGCAAGGAGCTAGCGCGCGAGCAGTACTTC,CASSKELAREQYF
TRBJ1-6,TRBV6-5,.,.,TGTGCCAGCAGTTACTCGAGTGCCAGGGTGAATTCACCCCTCCACTTT,CASSYSSARVNSPLHF
TRBJ1-2,TRBV13,.,TRBD1,TGTGCCAGCAGCTTCGGAACAGGGGGCCGGCCCTATGGCTACACCTTC,CASSFGTGGRPYGYTF
TRBJ1-2,TRBV6-1,once,.,TGTGCCAGCAGTGAAAAATTGGGGCGGTATGGCTACACCTTC,CASSEKLGRYGYTF
TRBJ2-3,TRBV18,once,.,TGTGCCAGCTCACCCGGAGGGGTCGCCACAGATACGCAGTATTTT,CASSPGGVATDTQYF
TRBJ2-5,TRBV11-2,few,.,TGTGCCAGCAAGACAGGAACCGCATGGGAGACCCAGTACTTC,CASKTGTAWETQYF
TRBJ1-2,TRBV2,.,.,TGTGCCAGCAGTGTCGGCGGCTATGGCTACACCTTC,CASSVGGYGYTF
TRBJ2-2,TRBV5-1,.,.,TGCGCCAGCAGCTTGGTTAGCGGGAACACCGGGGAGCTGTTTTTT,CASSLVSGNTGELFF
TRBJ1-6,TRBV28,.,.,TGTGCCAGCAGTTTATGGGGGGAGGCCCCCTATAATTCACCCCTCCACTTT,CASSLWGEAPYNSPLHF